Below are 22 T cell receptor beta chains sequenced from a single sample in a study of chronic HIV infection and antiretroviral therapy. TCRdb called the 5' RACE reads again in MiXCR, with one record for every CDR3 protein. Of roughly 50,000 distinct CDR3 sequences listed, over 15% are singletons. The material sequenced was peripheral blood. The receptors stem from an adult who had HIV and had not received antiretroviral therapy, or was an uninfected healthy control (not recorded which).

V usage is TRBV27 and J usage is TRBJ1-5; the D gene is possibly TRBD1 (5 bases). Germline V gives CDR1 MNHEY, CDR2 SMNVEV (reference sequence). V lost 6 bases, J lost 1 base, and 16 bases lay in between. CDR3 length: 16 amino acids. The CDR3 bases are TGTGCCAGCAGCCATGCGTGGGGGGGGAGCAATCAGCCCCAGCATTTT. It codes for CASSHAWGGSNQPQHF.

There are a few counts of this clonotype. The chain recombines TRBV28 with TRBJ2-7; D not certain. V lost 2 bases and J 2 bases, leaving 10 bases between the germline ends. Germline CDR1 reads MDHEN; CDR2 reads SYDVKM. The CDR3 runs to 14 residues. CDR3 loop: CASSLVGFTYEQYF. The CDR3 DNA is TGTGCCAGCAGTTTAGTAGGGTTTACCTACGAGCAGTACTTC.

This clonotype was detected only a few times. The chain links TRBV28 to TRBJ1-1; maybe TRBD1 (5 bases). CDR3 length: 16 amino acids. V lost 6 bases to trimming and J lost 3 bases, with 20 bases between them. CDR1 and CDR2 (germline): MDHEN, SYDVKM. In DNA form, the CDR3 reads TGTGCCAGCAGCCCATGGCCTCAGGGTGAAGACACTGAAGCTTTCTTT. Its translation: CASSPWPQGEDTEAFF.

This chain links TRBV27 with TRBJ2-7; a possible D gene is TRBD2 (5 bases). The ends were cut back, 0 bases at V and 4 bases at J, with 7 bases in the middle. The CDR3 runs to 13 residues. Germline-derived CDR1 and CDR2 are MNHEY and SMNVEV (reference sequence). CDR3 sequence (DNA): TGTGCCAGCAGTTTATCACCGGGGTACGAGCAGTACTTC. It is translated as CASSLSPGYEQYF.

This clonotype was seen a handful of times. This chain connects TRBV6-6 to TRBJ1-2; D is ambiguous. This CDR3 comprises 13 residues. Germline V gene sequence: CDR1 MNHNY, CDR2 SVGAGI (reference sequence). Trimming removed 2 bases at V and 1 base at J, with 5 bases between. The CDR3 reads CASSYGDNYGYTF. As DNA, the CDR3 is TGTGCCAGCAGTTACGGGGATAACTATGGCTACACCTTC.

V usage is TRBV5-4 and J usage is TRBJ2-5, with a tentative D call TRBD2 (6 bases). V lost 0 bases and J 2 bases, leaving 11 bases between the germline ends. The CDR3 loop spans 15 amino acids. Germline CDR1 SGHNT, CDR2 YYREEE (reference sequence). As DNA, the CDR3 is TGTGCCAGCAGCTTGGCTCCTAGCGTTCAAGAGACCCAGTACTTC. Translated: CASSLAPSVQETQYF.

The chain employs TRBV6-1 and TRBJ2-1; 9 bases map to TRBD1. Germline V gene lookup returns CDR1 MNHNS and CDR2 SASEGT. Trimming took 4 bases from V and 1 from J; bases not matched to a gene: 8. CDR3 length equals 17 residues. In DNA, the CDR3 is TGTGCCAGCAGTGCTGAGGGACAGGGATTTTCCTACAATGAGCAGTTCTTC. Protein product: CASSAEGQGFSYNEQFF.

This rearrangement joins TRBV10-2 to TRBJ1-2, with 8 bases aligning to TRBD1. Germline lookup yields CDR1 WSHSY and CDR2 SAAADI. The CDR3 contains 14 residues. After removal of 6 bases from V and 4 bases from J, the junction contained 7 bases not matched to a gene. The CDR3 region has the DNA TGCGCCAGCAGGGATACGACAGGGGCCTATGGCTACACCTTC. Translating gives CASRDTTGAYGYTF.

CDR3 sequence (DNA): TGTGCCAGCAGTGTCCCGGTCGAATCCTACAATGAGCAGTTCTTC. It yields the protein CASSVPVESYNEQFF. The chain recombines TRBV28 with TRBJ2-1; unclear D gene. V was shortened by 5 bases and J by 1 base, with 12 bases between the two germline ends. CDR3 length: 15 amino acids. Germline CDR1 is MDHEN and CDR2 is SYDVKM.

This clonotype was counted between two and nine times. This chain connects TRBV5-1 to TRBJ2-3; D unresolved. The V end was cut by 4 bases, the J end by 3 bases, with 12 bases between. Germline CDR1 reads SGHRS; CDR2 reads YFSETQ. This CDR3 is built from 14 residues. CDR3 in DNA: TGCGCCAGCAGCACCCTACCCGGGACAGATACGCAGTATTTT. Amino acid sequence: CASSTLPGTDTQYF.

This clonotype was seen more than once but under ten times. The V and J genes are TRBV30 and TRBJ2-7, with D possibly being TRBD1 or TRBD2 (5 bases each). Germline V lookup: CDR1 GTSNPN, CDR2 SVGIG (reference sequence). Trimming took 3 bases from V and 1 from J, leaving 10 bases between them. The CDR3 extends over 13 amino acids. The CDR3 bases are TGTGCCTGGAGCAGGGACGGTTCCTACGAGCAGTACTTC. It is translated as CAWSRDGSYEQYF.

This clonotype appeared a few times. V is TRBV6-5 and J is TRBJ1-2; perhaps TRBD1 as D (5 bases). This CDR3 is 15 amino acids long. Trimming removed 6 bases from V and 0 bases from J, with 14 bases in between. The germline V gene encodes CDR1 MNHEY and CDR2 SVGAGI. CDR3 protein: CASRLHQGSNYGYTF. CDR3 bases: TGTGCCAGCAGGCTCCATCAGGGATCTAACTATGGCTACACCTTC.

CDR3 in amino acids: CASSLAGLAGRGYEQYF. As DNA, the CDR3 is TGTGCCAGCAGTTTAGCGGGACTAGCGGGAAGGGGTTACGAGCAGTACTTC. This chain links TRBV28 with TRBJ2-7; 13 nucleotides agree with TRBD2. Germline lookup yields CDR1 MDHEN and CDR2 SYDVKM. This CDR3 is built from 17 residues. V lost 2 bases to trimming and J lost 4 bases; unmatched junction nucleotides: 8.

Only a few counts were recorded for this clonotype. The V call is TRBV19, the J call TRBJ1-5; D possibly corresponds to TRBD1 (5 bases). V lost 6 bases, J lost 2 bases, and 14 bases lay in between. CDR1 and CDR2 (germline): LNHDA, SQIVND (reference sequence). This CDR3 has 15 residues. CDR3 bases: TGTGCCAGTAGCTCCGGGGGGTTGGGCAATCAGCCCCAGCATTTT. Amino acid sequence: CASSSGGLGNQPQHF.

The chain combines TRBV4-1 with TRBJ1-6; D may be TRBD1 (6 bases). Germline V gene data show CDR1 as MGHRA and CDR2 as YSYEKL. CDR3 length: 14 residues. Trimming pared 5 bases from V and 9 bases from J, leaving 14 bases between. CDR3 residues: CASSERGLVSPLHF. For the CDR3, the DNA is TGCGCCAGCAGCGAACGGGGGCTAGTTTCACCCCTCCACTTT.

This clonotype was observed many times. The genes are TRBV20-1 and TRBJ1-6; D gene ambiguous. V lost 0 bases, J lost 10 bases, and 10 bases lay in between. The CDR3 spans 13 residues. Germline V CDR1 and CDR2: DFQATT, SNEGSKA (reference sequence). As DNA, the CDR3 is TGCAGTGCTAGAGATATCGGAAGGTCACCCCTCCACTTT. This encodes CSARDIGRSPLHF.

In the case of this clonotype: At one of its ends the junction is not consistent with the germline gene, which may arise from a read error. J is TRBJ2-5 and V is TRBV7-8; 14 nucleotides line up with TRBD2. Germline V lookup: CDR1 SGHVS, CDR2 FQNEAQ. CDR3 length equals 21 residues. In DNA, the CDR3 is TGTGCCAGCAGCTCCTGGACGGGATCCGGGACTAGCGGGAGCTTCCAAGGGACCCAGTACTTC. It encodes CASSSWTGSGTSGSFQGTQYF.

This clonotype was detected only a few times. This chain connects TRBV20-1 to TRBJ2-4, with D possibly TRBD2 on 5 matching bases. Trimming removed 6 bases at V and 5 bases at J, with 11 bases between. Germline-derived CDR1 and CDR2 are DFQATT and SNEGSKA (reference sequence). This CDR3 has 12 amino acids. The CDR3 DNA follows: TGCAGTGCAAGGAGGCCCCAAAACATTCAGTACTTC. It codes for CSARRPQNIQYF.

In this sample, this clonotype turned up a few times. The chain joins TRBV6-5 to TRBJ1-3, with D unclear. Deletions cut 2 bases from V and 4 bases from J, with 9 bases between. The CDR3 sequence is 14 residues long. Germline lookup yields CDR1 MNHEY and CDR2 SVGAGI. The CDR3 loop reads CASSYGQPGNTIYF. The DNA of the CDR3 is TGTGCCAGCAGTTACGGGCAGCCAGGAAACACCATATATTTT.

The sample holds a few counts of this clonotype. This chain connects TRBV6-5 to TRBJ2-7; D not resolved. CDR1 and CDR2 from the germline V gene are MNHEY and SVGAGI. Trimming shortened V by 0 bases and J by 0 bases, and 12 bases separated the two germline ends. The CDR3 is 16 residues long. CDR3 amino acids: CASSYSIAASSYEQYF. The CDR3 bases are TGTGCCAGCAGTTACTCGATCGCGGCCAGCTCCTACGAGCAGTACTTC.

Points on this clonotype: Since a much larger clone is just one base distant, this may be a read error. CDR3 bases: TGCACCAGCAGCCCGAACTCTGCGCCGGGGGAGCAGTACTTC. Its protein is CTSSPNSAPGEQYF. V and J are TRBV5-1 and TRBJ2-7; the D gene is possibly TRBD2 (5 bases). This CDR3 region has 14 residues. The germline V gene has CDR1 SGHRS and CDR2 YFSETQ.

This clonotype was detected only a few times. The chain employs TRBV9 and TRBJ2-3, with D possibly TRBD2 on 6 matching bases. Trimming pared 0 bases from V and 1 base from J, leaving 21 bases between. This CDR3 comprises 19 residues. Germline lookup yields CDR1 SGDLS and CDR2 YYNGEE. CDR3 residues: CASSVGGGGGRRGTDTQYF. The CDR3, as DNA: TGTGCCAGCAGCGTAGGTGGTGGAGGAGGGAGAAGGGGCACAGATACGCAGTATTTT.